The 12 T cell receptor beta chains below were found in one sample sequenced in a study of cytomegalovirus exposure and HLA in healthy donors. PCR employed 60 Vbeta and 13 Jbeta primers. Sequenced by immunoSEQ multiplex PCR; TCRdb stores in-frame clones only, minus some. The sample consists of about 120,000 clones, about 80% of them appearing once. What was sequenced was PBMCs. The receptors shown here come from a man aged 30 to 45 in good health and CMV-seronegative.

The chain combines TRBV5-6 with TRBJ2-7, with 10 bases aligning to TRBD2. Germline lookup yields CDR1 SGHDT and CDR2 YYEEEE. V was pared by 0 bases and J by 2 bases, with 2 bases of the junction left unmatched. The CDR3 totals 15 residues. Written as DNA, the CDR3 is TGTGCCAGCAGCTTGGGAGCGGGAGGGACCTACGAGCAGTACTTC. This translates into CASSLGAGGTYEQYF.

This clone was counted once. The CDR3 is CSVDRTSLADTQYF. CDR3 in DNA: TGCAGCGTTGACCGGACTAGCCTTGCAGATACGCAGTATTTT. The chain is built from TRBV29-1 and TRBJ2-3, with 8 bases identical to TRBD2. Germline assignment: CDR1 SQVTM and CDR2 ANQGSEA. The CDR3 consists of 14 residues. V was pared by 3 bases and J by 4 bases, with 6 bases of the junction left unmatched.

This clone was detected only once. The genes are TRBV2 and TRBJ2-5, with 8 bases lining up with TRBD1. Germline trimming cut 5 bases from V and 5 bases from J; bases unmatched to any gene: 7. CDR3 length equals 14 residues. CDR1 and CDR2 from the germline V gene are SNHLY and FYNNEI. CDR3 coding DNA: TGTGCCAGCAGTTCGGACAGGGTCGGGGAGACCCAGTACTTC. Protein product: CASSSDRVGETQYF.

This clone occurred a few times. The chain couples TRBV28 to TRBJ2-5; 8 bases are shared with TRBD2. V was clipped by 5 bases and J by 1 base; unmatched bases: 6. This CDR3 region has 15 residues. CDR1 MDHEN and CDR2 SYDVKM come from the germline V gene. CDR3 loop: CASSLTSGTQETQYF. In nucleotides, the CDR3 is TGTGCCAGCAGTCTAACTAGCGGCACCCAAGAGACCCAGTACTTC.

This clone was counted only a few times. The chain joins TRBV4-1 to TRBJ1-1, with D unresolved. CDR1 and CDR2 (germline): MGHRA, YSYEKL. The CDR3 totals 14 residues. V was pared by 0 bases and J by 0 bases, with 5 bases between. The CDR3 coding sequence is TGCGCCAGCAGCCAAGATCCCATGAACACTGAAGCTTTCTTT. Protein: CASSQDPMNTEAFF.

The chain uses TRBV7-3 and TRBJ2-1; 9 nucleotides align to TRBD2. J was trimmed by 4 bases and V by 7 bases; bases with no gene match: 11. CDR1 and CDR2 from the germline V gene are SGHTA and FQGTGA. The CDR3 totals 16 residues. CDR3 sequence (DNA): TGTGCCAGCACCCTCAATAGCGGGAGTCGGTACAATGAGCAGTTCTTC. It is translated as CASTLNSGSRYNEQFF.

This clone was observed a handful of times. V and J are TRBV6-5 and TRBJ2-7; possible D gene TRBD1, 5 bases. V was pared by 2 bases and J by 3 bases, with 8 bases between. Germline V gene lookup returns CDR1 MNHEY and CDR2 SVGAGI. The CDR3 runs 13 residues. This chain's CDR3 is CASSYMQGYEQYF. CDR3 bases: TGTGCCAGCAGTTACATGCAGGGCTACGAGCAGTACTTC.

This sequence joins TRBV5-1 and TRBJ1-1; possibly TRBD1 for D (5 bases). The germline gives CDR1 SGHRS, CDR2 YFSETQ. V lost 2 bases to trimming and J lost 0 bases, with 11 bases between them. CDR3 length equals 15 residues. The CDR3 protein is CASSLSRGMNTEAFF. The DNA for the CDR3 is TGCGCCAGCAGCTTAAGTCGGGGGATGAACACTGAAGCTTTCTTT. Complete variable domain (other parts from reference TRBV5-1 and TRBJ1-1): KAGVTQTPRYLIKTRGQQVTLSCSPISGHRSVSWYQQTPGQGLQFLFEYFSETQRNKGNFPGRFSGRQFSNSRSEMNVSTLELGDSALYLCASSLSRGMNTEAFFGQGTRLTVV.

This sequence joins TRBV7-9 and TRBJ1-2; possibly TRBD1 for D (6 bases). CDR1 SEHNR and CDR2 FQNEAQ come from the germline V gene (reference sequence). The CDR3 is 15 residues long. The germline V and J ends were trimmed by 2 bases and 1 base, with 11 bases remaining between them. In DNA, the CDR3 is TGTGCCAGCAGCTTAACAGGGCAGGGTAACTATGGCTACACCTTC. This gives the protein CASSLTGQGNYGYTF.

The rearrangement joins TRBV5-6 to TRBJ2-2, with 13 positions matching TRBD2. The germline V gene encodes CDR1 SGHDT and CDR2 YYEEEE. V was pared by 2 bases and J by 5 bases, with 6 bases of the junction left unmatched. The CDR3 is made up of 17 amino acids. CDR3 in amino acids: CASSFGLAGASTGELFF. The CDR3 DNA reads TGTGCCAGCAGCTTCGGACTAGCGGGAGCTTCTACCGGGGAGCTGTTTTTT.

This clone is a singleton in its sample. The CDR3 bases are TGCGCCAGCAGCCAGGGCACATCGTACCAAGAGACCCAGTACTTC. Translating it yields CASSQGTSYQETQYF. The chain is built from TRBV4-3 and TRBJ2-5; D unclear. Trimming cost V 3 bases and J 0 bases, with 11 bases left between them. CDR1 is LGHNA, CDR2 YSLEER, per germline. This CDR3 has 15 amino acids.

This chain links TRBV18 with TRBJ2-1; 9 positions agree with TRBD1. CDR3 length: 13 residues. With V trimmed by 6 bases and J by 5 bases, 2 bases remained unmatched. Per the germline V gene, CDR1 is KGHSH and CDR2 is LQKENI. The CDR3 coding sequence is TGTGCCAGCTCGGGACAGGGCAACAATGAGCAGTTCTTC. Amino acids: CASSGQGNNEQFF.